These 31 T cell receptor beta chains share one sample of origin, sequenced in a study of OX40 agonist ivuxolimab in advanced cancers. Profiled with immunoSEQ multiplex PCR; TCRdb holds only in-frame clones, not every one. The sample yields tens of thousands of clones, about three quarters seen once. This sample comprised CD4+ or CD8+ T cells sorted from blood, obtained in a trial of the OX40 agonist ivuxolimab. The source of these receptors is an adult with an advanced solid tumor such as melanoma, head and neck, liver or kidney cancer.

The genes are TRBV29-1 and TRBJ2-5; D is unresolved. Germline assignment: CDR1 SQVTM and CDR2 ANQGSEA. The CDR3 spans 10 residues. With 5 bases removed from V and 5 bases from J, the gap between germline ends came to 6 bases. CDR3 DNA: TGCAGCGTTCTGTCGGAGACCCAGTACTTC. As protein: CSVLSETQYF.

The chain carries TRBV29-1 and TRBJ2-1, with D possibly being TRBD2 (6 bases). Germline CDR1 and CDR2: SQVTM and ANQGSEA. CDR3 size: 14 residues. Trimming cost V 4 bases and J 5 bases, with 15 bases left between them. CDR3 sequence (DNA): TGCAGCGTTGGCCGGGGGTTACGAAACAATGAGCAGTTCTTC. Translated, it gives CSVGRGLRNNEQFF.

The CDR3 loop reads CASSLGDRGEQYF. Written as DNA, the CDR3 is TGCGCCAGCAGCTTGGGGGACAGGGGCGAGCAGTACTTC. The V gene is TRBV5-1, the J gene TRBJ2-7, with TRBD1 identical over 10 bases. This CDR3 is built from 13 residues. Trimming took 0 bases from V and 6 from J; bases not matched to a gene: 0. CDR1 is SGHRS and CDR2 is YFSETQ in the germline V gene.

CDR3 nucleotides: TGTGCCAGTAGTATGGGGACAGGGAGCAATCAGCCCCAGCATTTT. Translation gives CASSMGTGSNQPQHF. The J gene is TRBJ1-5, the V gene TRBV19; 9 bases agree with TRBD1. Germline assignment: CDR1 LNHDA and CDR2 SQIVND (reference sequence). Trimming removed 3 bases from V and 1 base from J; junction bases left unmatched: 1. This CDR3 contains 15 residues.

This chain joins TRBV11-2 and TRBJ1-1, with a possible D match to TRBD1 (6 bases). CDR3 size: 15 residues. In germline, CDR1 is SGHAT, CDR2 FQNNGV. Deletions cut 5 bases from V and 4 bases from J, with 17 bases between. The CDR3 loop reads CASSASTGQVTEAFF. The CDR3 nucleotides are TGTGCCAGCAGCGCGTCTACAGGGCAAGTCACTGAAGCTTTCTTT.

The rearrangement joins TRBV28 to TRBJ1-2, with a possible D match to TRBD1 (5 bases). V lost 5 bases, J lost 7 bases, and 14 bases lay in between. This CDR3 comprises 13 residues. Per germline, CDR1 MDHEN and CDR2 SYDVKM. CDR3 in amino acids: CASSPEITGGYTF. CDR3 bases: TGTGCCAGCAGTCCCGAAATAACAGGTGGCTACACCTTC.

The chain links TRBV2 to TRBJ2-2; D unclear. This CDR3 spans 12 amino acids. Trimming took off 7 bases at V and 8 bases at J, with 11 bases between the two ends. CDR1 and CDR2 (germline): SNHLY, FYNNEI. The CDR3 spells CASTMGGGELFF. The CDR3 DNA sequence: TGTGCCAGCACCATGGGTGGGGGGGAGCTGTTTTTT.

The V gene is TRBV27, the J gene TRBJ1-1; the match to TRBD1 covers 7 bases. Trimming cost V 5 bases and J 1 base; bases outside gene matches: 4. The CDR3 consists of 14 residues. Germline CDR1 and CDR2: MNHEY and SMNVEV (reference sequence). The CDR3 protein is CASSTGTENTEAFF. In DNA, the CDR3 is TGTGCCAGCAGTACCGGGACAGAGAACACTGAAGCTTTCTTT.

The chain combines TRBV5-1 with TRBJ2-2; TRBD2 is a possible D gene (6 bases). The V and J ends lost 6 bases and 4 bases respectively, with 19 bases between them. The germline gives CDR1 SGHRS, CDR2 YFSETQ. There are 16 residues in the CDR3. CDR3 in DNA: TGCGCCAGCAATATATGGGGCAGGGAGGCCACCGGGGAGCTGTTTTTT. Translation gives CASNIWGREATGELFF.

The gene calls are TRBV6-4 and TRBJ2-1; a possible D gene is TRBD2 (6 bases). Germline CDR1 reads MRHNA; CDR2 reads SNTAGT. With 0 bases removed from V and 7 bases from J, the gap between germline ends came to 7 bases. The CDR3 runs to 13 residues. The CDR3 spells CASSDSGTNEQFF. CDR3 DNA: TGTGCCAGCAGTGACTCCGGGACTAATGAGCAGTTCTTC.

This clone was observed once. The chain couples TRBV2 to TRBJ2-3; 8 nucleotides align to TRBD1. CDR1 SNHLY and CDR2 FYNNEI come from the germline V gene. The CDR3 sequence is 15 residues long. The V segment lost 6 bases and the J segment 5 bases; nucleotides outside the gene matches: 10. CDR3 DNA: TGTGCCAGCAGGCACGGACAGGGTCAGGGAGATACGCAGTATTTT. This translates into CASRHGQGQGDTQYF.

J is TRBJ2-7 and V is TRBV6-1; tentatively, D is TRBD1 (6 bases). V lost 7 bases to trimming and J lost 0 bases, with 16 bases between them. The CDR3 has 15 amino acids. The germline gives CDR1 MNHNS, CDR2 SASEGT. The CDR3, as DNA: TGTGCCAGCACCTTAGACAGGCTGAACTCCTACGAGCAGTACGTC. Translated: CASTLDRLNSYEQYV.

J is TRBJ2-7 and V is TRBV10-3, with D perhaps given as TRBD1 or TRBD2 (6 bases each). V lost 11 bases and J 10 bases, leaving 24 bases between the germline ends. This CDR3 comprises 13 residues. Germline CDR1 and CDR2: ENHRY and SYGVKD. The CDR3 spells CASRQAMGGLQYF. The CDR3 coding sequence is TGTGCCTCAAGACAGGCGATGGGGGGCCTCCAGTACTTC.

This chain links TRBV11-2 with TRBJ2-3; D ambiguous. This CDR3 has 11 residues. From germline, CDR1 is SGHAT and CDR2 FQNNGV. V gave up 2 bases and J gave up 5 bases, with 2 bases separating them. The CDR3 loop is CASSLRDTQYF. The CDR3 nucleotides are TGTGCCAGCAGCTTAAGAGATACGCAGTATTTT.

The rearrangement links TRBV5-1 to TRBJ1-6, with D possibly TRBD1 on 5 matching bases. The CDR3 covers 14 residues. V shed 4 bases and J shed 3 bases, with 8 bases lying between them. The germline gives CDR1 SGHRS, CDR2 YFSETQ. CDR3 amino acids: CASSSRVYNSPLHF. The CDR3 region has the DNA TGCGCCAGCAGCAGCAGGGTCTATAATTCACCCCTCCACTTT.

The V call is TRBV5-1, the J call TRBJ2-4, with D possibly being TRBD1 (5 bases). The germline V gene encodes CDR1 SGHRS and CDR2 YFSETQ. The CDR3 is 13 residues long. The V gene lost 3 bases and the J gene lost 6 bases, with 10 bases spanning the gap. This CDR3 is CASSSFQGNIQYF. The CDR3 DNA reads as TGCGCCAGCAGCTCTTTCCAGGGAAACATTCAGTACTTC.

V and J are TRBV6-6 and TRBJ2-3; TRBD2 is a possible D gene (6 bases). Germline V gene data show CDR1 as MNHNY and CDR2 as SVGAGI (reference sequence). The CDR3 consists of 14 residues. Trimming removed 8 bases from V and 1 base from J, with 13 bases in between. CDR3 in amino acids: CASSAPGGTDTQYF. CDR3 coding DNA: TGTGCCAGCTCGGCTCCGGGAGGCACAGATACGCAGTATTTT.

The chain links TRBV5-8 to TRBJ2-3; a possible D gene is TRBD1 (6 bases). Trimming took 4 bases from V and 4 from J, leaving 16 bases between them. Per germline, CDR1 SGHTS and CDR2 YDEGEE. The CDR3 has 15 amino acids. In nucleotides, the CDR3 is TGTGCCAGCAGCCTCACAGGGTCATTGCCAGATACGCAGTATTTT. Residues: CASSLTGSLPDTQYF.

The rearrangement joins TRBV11-1 to TRBJ2-3; tentatively, D is TRBD1 (6 bases). The ends were cut back, 5 bases at V and 1 base at J, with 13 bases in the middle. The CDR3 covers 15 residues. CDR1 and CDR2 from the germline V gene are SGHAT and FQDESV (reference sequence). CDR3 DNA sequence: TGTGCCAGCAGCAACACTGGGGGCGGCACAGATACGCAGTATTTT. Encoded protein: CASSNTGGGTDTQYF. The variable domain in full, completed from reference TRBV11-1 and TRBJ2-3, reads EAEVAQSPRYKITEKSQAVAFWCDPISGHATLYWYRQILGQGPELLVQFQDESVVDDSQLPKDRFSAERLKGVDSTLKIQPAELGDSAMYLCASSNTGGGTDTQYFGPGTRLTVL.

The chain combines TRBV19 with TRBJ1-4; 8 nucleotides align to TRBD1. The trim removed 6 bases at V and 7 bases at J, leaving 4 bases unmatched. The CDR3 has 13 amino acids. In germline, CDR1 is LNHDA, CDR2 SQIVND (reference sequence). The CDR3 DNA reads TGTGCCAGTAGGACAGGGGAGAGTGAAAAACTGTTTTTT. The encoded protein is CASRTGESEKLFF.

The rearrangement links TRBV6-5 to TRBJ2-7; no reliable D call. This CDR3 has 11 amino acids. CDR1 is MNHEY and CDR2 is SVGAGI in the germline V gene. Trimming took off 4 bases at V and 11 bases at J, with 12 bases between the two ends. CDR3 sequence: CASSSSRSKYF. The CDR3 DNA reads TGTGCCAGCAGTTCGTCTCGGTCTAAGTACTTC.

This chain connects TRBV4-2 to TRBJ2-1, with 12 positions matching TRBD2. The CDR3 covers 18 residues. The trim removed 8 bases at V and 3 bases at J, leaving 14 bases unmatched. Germline V lookup: CDR1 LGHNA, CDR2 YNFKEQ. The CDR3 region is CASSDGLGLAGLYNEQFF. CDR3 sequence (DNA): TGTGCCAGCTCCGACGGTTTGGGACTAGCGGGTCTCTACAATGAGCAGTTCTTC.

This sequence joins TRBV9 and TRBJ2-2, with TRBD2 as a possible D gene (5 bases). The CDR3 is 16 amino acids. Trimming took 0 bases from V and 5 from J, leaving 14 bases between them. CDR1 is SGDLS and CDR2 is YYNGEE in the germline V gene. This CDR3 is CASSVGAGLQTGELFF. CDR3 DNA: TGTGCCAGCAGCGTAGGGGCGGGCCTCCAAACCGGGGAGCTGTTTTTT.

V is TRBV30 and J is TRBJ1-1; D unresolved. The germline CDR1 and CDR2 sequences are GTSNPN and SVGIG (reference sequence). Between the trimmed V and J ends, which lost 2 bases and 4 bases, there was a span of 11 bases. The CDR3 consists of 13 residues. The CDR3 DNA reads as TGTGCCTGGAGTAGGAGTTCGGGCACTGAAGCTTTCTTT. This sequence encodes CAWSRSSGTEAFF.

The chain has TRBV2 and TRBJ2-5; tentative D call: TRBD1 (5 bases). The J call may be incorrect, as the DNA end agrees better with TRBJ2-7. The germline gives CDR1 SNHLY, CDR2 FYNNEI. CDR3 length: 14 amino acids. The CDR3 is CASSGAGSSYEQYF. The CDR3 region has the DNA TGTGCCAGCAGTGGGGCAGGGTCCTCCTACGAGCAGTACTTC.

V and J are TRBV6-1 and TRBJ2-5; perhaps D is TRBD1 or TRBD2 (5 bases each). The CDR3 runs 15 residues. Looked up from germline, CDR1 is MNHNS and CDR2 is SASEGT. Trimming removed 7 bases from V and 3 bases from J, with 18 bases in between. In nucleotides, the CDR3 is TGTGCCAGCACCTTAGAGGGGAGACCTAAAGAGACCCAGTACTTC. It is translated as CASTLEGRPKETQYF.

The chain employs TRBV6-1 and TRBJ1-1; no reliable D call. This CDR3 is built from 12 residues. Deletions cut 7 bases from V and 5 bases from J, with 11 bases between. CDR1 and CDR2 (germline): MNHNS, SASEGT. The CDR3 loop is CASKVFGTEAFF. For the CDR3, the DNA is TGTGCCAGCAAGGTCTTTGGGACTGAAGCTTTCTTT.

The CDR3: CASSDQGNQPQHF. The CDR3 DNA is TGTGCCAGCTCTGACCAGGGCAATCAGCCCCAGCATTTT. This sequence joins TRBV18 and TRBJ1-5; no clear D. The V end was cut by 6 bases, the J end by 2 bases, with 8 bases between. There are 13 residues in the CDR3. Germline CDR1 and CDR2: KGHSH and LQKENI.

This chain links TRBV5-6 with TRBJ1-2; D is unresolved. Germline CDR1 is SGHDT and CDR2 is YYEEEE. Trimming removed 2 bases at V and 8 bases at J, with 13 bases between. CDR3 length equals 13 residues. The CDR3 here is CASSLRNLEGYTF. CDR3 DNA: TGTGCCAGCAGCTTACGAAATCTTGAGGGCTACACCTTC.

The genes are TRBV21-1 and TRBJ2-7; the table assigns TRBD2, which was not confirmed against the DNA. TRBV21-1 corresponds to a pseudogene. The CDR3 length is 17 residues. CDR3 DNA: TGTGCCAGCAGCAAAGCGTGTTCGGGGGGCCATTCCTACGAGCAGTACGTC. As protein: CASSKACSGGHSYEQYV.

This clone was seen once. The rearrangement links TRBV5-1 to TRBJ2-3, with D maybe TRBD1 (6 bases). V was cut by 0 bases and J by 3 bases, with 8 bases left in between. This CDR3 has 14 amino acids. Per the germline V gene, CDR1 is SGHRS and CDR2 is YFSETQ. Here the CDR3 DNA reads TGCGCCAGCAGCTTGGGAGGGGGAACAGATACGCAGTATTTT. Protein sequence: CASSLGGGTDTQYF.